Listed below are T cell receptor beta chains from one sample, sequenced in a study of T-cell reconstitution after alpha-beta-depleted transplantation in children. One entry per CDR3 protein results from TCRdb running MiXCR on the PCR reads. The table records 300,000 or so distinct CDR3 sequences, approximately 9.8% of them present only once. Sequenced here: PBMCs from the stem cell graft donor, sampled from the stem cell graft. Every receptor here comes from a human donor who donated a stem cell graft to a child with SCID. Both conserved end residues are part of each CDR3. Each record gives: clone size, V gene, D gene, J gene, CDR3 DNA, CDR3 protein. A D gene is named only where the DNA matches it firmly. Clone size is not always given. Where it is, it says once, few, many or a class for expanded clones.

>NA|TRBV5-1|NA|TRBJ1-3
TGCGCCAGCAGCACCGGGACATCCTCTGGAAACACCATATATTTT
CASSTGTSSGNTIYF
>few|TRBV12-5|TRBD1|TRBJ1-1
TGTGCTAGTGGTCCTCAGGACAGGGTCGAGGGCACTGAAGCTTTCTTT
CASGPQDRVEGTEAFF
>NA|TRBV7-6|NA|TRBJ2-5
TGTGCCAGCAGCTTAGTCTCCGCGGAAGAGACCCAGTACTTC
CASSLVSAEETQYF
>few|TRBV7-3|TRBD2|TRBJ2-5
TGTGCCAGCAGCTTACTAGCGGGGGGTTATGAGACCCAGTACTTC
CASSLLAGGYETQYF
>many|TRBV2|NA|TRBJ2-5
TGTGCCAGCAGTGAAATTGAGACCCAGTACTTC
CASSEIETQYF
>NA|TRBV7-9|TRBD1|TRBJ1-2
TGTGCCAGCAGCGGGGACAGGACCCCGGCGGGCTATGGCTACACCTTC
CASSGDRTPAGYGYTF
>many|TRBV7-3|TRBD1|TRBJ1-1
TGTGCCAGCAGCTGGGACAGGGGGCTTGAAGCTTTCTTT
CASSWDRGLEAFF
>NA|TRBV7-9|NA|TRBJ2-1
TGTGCCAGCAGCATGCCAGGGCCCGCCGGAGGGGATGAGCAGTTCTTC
CASSMPGPAGGDEQFF
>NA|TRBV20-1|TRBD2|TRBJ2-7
TGCAGTGCAATCACTAGCGGGGGGGCCTCCTACGAGCAGTACTTC
CSAITSGGASYEQYF
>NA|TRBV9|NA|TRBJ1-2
TGTGCCAGCAGCACTAGGACTAATGGCTACACCTTC
CASSTRTNGYTF
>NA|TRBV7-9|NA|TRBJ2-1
TGTGCCAGCAGCTTAGCGGGGACCCCCGGTGAGCAGTTCTTC
CASSLAGTPGEQFF
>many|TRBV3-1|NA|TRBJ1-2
TGTGCCAGCAGCCAAGAAGAGGCGGGGCGCTATGGCTACACCTTC
CASSQEEAGRYGYTF
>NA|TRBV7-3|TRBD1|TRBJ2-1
TGTGCCAGCAGCTTCATAGGACAGGAATACAATGAGCAGTTCTTC
CASSFIGQEYNEQFF
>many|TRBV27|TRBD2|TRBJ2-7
TGTGCCAGCAGTTTAACCGGACTAGTCTACGAGCAGTACTTC
CASSLTGLVYEQYF
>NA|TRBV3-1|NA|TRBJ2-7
TGTGCCAGCAGCGCTCAAGCGGCAACCACTCAAGACTTC
CASSAQAATTQDF
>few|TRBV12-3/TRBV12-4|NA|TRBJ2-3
TGTGCCAGCAGTTTTCGGCGGAGATACACAGATACGCAGTATTTT
CASSFRRRYTDTQYF